This record looks at one T cell receptor beta chain sequence and its context. What it binds is not known. The sample originates from a study of blood T cells in healthy people across ages. The authors ran a second PCR of 7 to 11 cycles using a sample-barcoded 5' primer and a J-beta primer mix. Using its own MiXCR run on the 5' RACE reads, TCRdb lists one record per CDR3 protein. The sample includes about a million distinct CDR3 sequences, roughly half of them seen just once. This CDR3 spans 12 amino acids. CDR1 and CDR2 from the germline V gene are MNHEY and SVGEGT. V was pared by 2 bases and J by 8 bases, with 7 bases between. Donors were healthy Caucasian individuals from Russia aged about 6 to 100. Peripheral blood from each donor was collected in a volume of 8 to 10 milliliters. Study-wide results and caveats: Strong correlation existed between TCR beta diversity and naive T cell percentage. Among long-lived donors, naive CD4+ cells were more numerous and diversity higher than in aged donors.

The V gene is TRBV6-2 or TRBV6-3, the J gene TRBJ2-1, with D tentatively TRBD1 or TRBD2 (5 bases each). Sequencing input: blood. This clonotype originated in a woman aged 60-75 years in good health. The CDR3 spells CASSYRDHEQFF. The CDR3 bases are TGTGCCAGCAGTTACAGGGACCATGAGCAGTTCTTC.